Below, 27 T cell receptor beta chains from the same sample are listed, as sequenced in a study of cytomegalovirus exposure and HLA in healthy donors. It was with 60 Vbeta and 13 Jbeta primers that the PCR ran. The method was immunoSEQ multiplex PCR; TCRdb's version includes in-frame clones alone and lacks a portion of them. This sample's clone table lists around 74,000 clones. The sample was PBMCs. The receptors derive from a man aged 25 to 40 in good health and CMV-seronegative.

The V and J genes are TRBV6-1 and TRBJ2-5, with TRBD2 matching 12 bases. Trimming at V came to 2 bases and at J to 3 bases, leaving 1 base not matched to a gene. The CDR3 runs 15 residues. Germline-derived CDR1 and CDR2 are MNHNS and SASEGT. DNA for the CDR3: TGTGCCAGCAGTGAACTAGCGGGGGGGGAAGAGACCCAGTACTTC. Its protein is CASSELAGGEETQYF.

This chain connects TRBV4-1 to TRBJ2-1, with TRBD2 matching over 10 bases. The J segment lost 8 bases and the V segment lost 2 bases, leaving 3 bases of the junction unmatched. The CDR3 spans 14 residues. From germline, CDR1 is MGHRA and CDR2 YSYEKL. The CDR3 DNA reads TGCGCCAGCAGCCAACTAGCGGGAGTGGATGAGCAGTTCTTC. Translating it yields CASSQLAGVDEQFF.

CDR3 protein: CASSAGTATNEKLFF. CDR3 DNA sequence: TGTGCCAGCAGCGCGGGGACAGCAACTAATGAAAAACTGTTTTTT. The J gene is TRBJ1-4, the V gene TRBV9; TRBD1 matches 7 bases. The length of the CDR3 is 15 residues. V lost 3 bases, J lost 0 bases, and 2 bases stayed unmatched. Germline values: CDR1 SGDLS, CDR2 YYNGEE. Full variable domain (outside the CDR3, taken from reference TRBV9 and TRBJ1-4): DSGVTQTPKHLITATGQRVTLRCSPRSGDLSVYWYQQSLDQGLQFLIQYYNGEERAKGNILERFSAQQFPDLHSELNLSSLELGDSALYFCASSAGTATNEKLFFGSGTQLSVL.

V usage is TRBV11-2 and J usage is TRBJ1-2; 9 bases match TRBD1. V gave up 1 base and J gave up 8 bases; unmatched junction bases: 8. Germline CDR1 reads SGHAT; CDR2 reads FQNNGV. CDR3 length: 15 residues. The DNA for the CDR3 is TGTGCCAGCAGCTTAGGGGGACAGGGCTCCTTGGGCTACACCTTC. This gives the protein CASSLGGQGSLGYTF.

The chain combines TRBV18 with TRBJ2-1, with D perhaps TRBD2 (5 bases). The CDR3 runs to 16 residues. CDR1 and CDR2 (germline): KGHSH, LQKENI. The V end was cut by 2 bases, the J end by 4 bases, with 15 bases between. CDR3 DNA: TGTGCCAGCTCACCAAGCTCTAACTCGGGGTACAATGAGCAGTTCTTC. Translated, it gives CASSPSSNSGYNEQFF.

The V gene is TRBV18, the J gene TRBJ2-7, with D perhaps matching TRBD2 (5 bases). The CDR3 has 13 residues. The V end was cut by 3 bases, the J end by 0 bases, with 6 bases between. Germline V gene data show CDR1 as KGHSH and CDR2 as LQKENI. The CDR3 loop is CASSPGSSYEQYF. The CDR3 DNA is TGTGCCAGCTCACCTGGGAGCTCCTACGAGCAGTACTTC.

This chain uses TRBV5-1 with TRBJ1-2, with D perhaps matching TRBD1 (5 bases). This CDR3 is 13 amino acids long. Germline V gene lookup returns CDR1 SGHRS and CDR2 YFSETQ. Trimming removed 3 bases from V and 7 bases from J, with 13 bases in between. The CDR3 DNA is TGCGCCAGCAGCTACCTCCCCGACAGTGGCTACACCTTC. It specifies CASSYLPDSGYTF.

The chain combines TRBV6-5 with TRBJ2-7, with 14 bases that match TRBD2. The CDR3 is 16 amino acids. Germline trimming cut 4 bases from V and 6 bases from J; bases unmatched to any gene: 8. Germline V gene sequence: CDR1 MNHEY, CDR2 SVGAGI. The CDR3 region has the DNA TGTGCCAGCAGTTCCGGGACTAGCGGGAGCTATAGCGAGCAGTACTTC. Protein: CASSSGTSGSYSEQYF.

The gene calls are TRBV6-5 and TRBJ2-7; D possibly corresponds to TRBD2 (6 bases). The length of the CDR3 is 13 residues. Germline V gene data show CDR1 as MNHEY and CDR2 as SVGAGI. The V gene lost 6 bases and the J gene lost 2 bases, with 11 bases spanning the gap. The CDR3 region is CASRRGSAYEQYF. CDR3 coding DNA: TGTGCCAGCAGGCGGGGATCGGCCTACGAGCAGTACTTC.

V and J are TRBV2 and TRBJ1-5; the match to TRBD1 covers 7 bases. This CDR3 region has 14 residues. CDR1 and CDR2 from the germline V gene are SNHLY and FYNNEI. The V gene end was trimmed by 4 bases and the J gene end by 2 bases; junction bases not matched to a gene: 2. The DNA for the CDR3 is TGTGCCAGCAGTGGGACAGGCGGCAATCAGCCCCAGCATTTT. It yields the protein CASSGTGGNQPQHF.

The chain recombines TRBV4-2 with TRBJ2-1; 8 bases align to TRBD2. The trim removed 3 bases at V and 7 bases at J, leaving 14 bases unmatched. The germline gives CDR1 LGHNA, CDR2 YNFKEQ. The CDR3 spans 17 residues. The chain's CDR3 is CASSHPSQREIINEQFF. CDR3 DNA: TGTGCCAGCAGCCATCCCTCCCAGCGGGAGATAATAAATGAGCAGTTCTTC.

The chain joins TRBV5-1 to TRBJ2-7; 7 bases line up with TRBD2. CDR1 is SGHRS and CDR2 is YFSETQ in the germline V gene. The CDR3 extends over 13 amino acids. The junction had 3 bases not matched to a gene; V was cut back by 0 bases and J by 6 bases. This CDR3 is CASSLGRESEQYF. The CDR3, as DNA: TGCGCCAGCAGCTTGGGGCGGGAGAGCGAGCAGTACTTC. The full variable domain, completed using reference TRBV5-1 and TRBJ2-7, is KAGVTQTPRYLIKTRGQQVTLSCSPISGHRSVSWYQQTPGQGLQFLFEYFSETQRNKGNFPGRFSGRQFSNSRSEMNVSTLELGDSALYLCASSLGRESEQYFGPGTRLTVT.

The chain has TRBV6-1 and TRBJ1-1; TRBD1 aligns across 7 bases. Trimming cost V 4 bases and J 0 bases; bases outside gene matches: 11. CDR3 size: 17 residues. Germline CDR1 is MNHNS and CDR2 is SASEGT. The chain's CDR3 is CASSASPGQVLNTEAFF. The DNA of the CDR3 is TGTGCCAGCAGTGCTAGCCCCGGACAGGTCCTGAACACTGAAGCTTTCTTT.

The CDR3 region is CASSAGATSNTEAFF. The CDR3 DNA follows: TGCGCCAGCAGCGCCGGGGCAACTAGCAACACTGAAGCTTTCTTT. The J gene is TRBJ1-1, the V gene TRBV5-1; weak D call: TRBD1 (5 bases). CDR1 and CDR2 from the germline V gene are SGHRS and YFSETQ. V was trimmed by 4 bases and J by 2 bases, leaving 15 bases between them. This CDR3 region has 15 residues.

This rearrangement joins TRBV5-1 to TRBJ1-2, with 8 bases aligning to TRBD1. The J segment lost 2 bases and the V segment lost 4 bases, leaving 4 bases of the junction unmatched. This CDR3 is 14 amino acids long. Germline assignment: CDR1 SGHRS and CDR2 YFSETQ. CDR3 in amino acids: CASSPRTGNYGYTF. As DNA, the CDR3 is TGCGCCAGCAGCCCCCGGACAGGGAACTATGGCTACACCTTC. Combining the CDR3 with reference TRBV5-1 and TRBJ1-2 gives the whole variable domain KAGVTQTPRYLIKTRGQQVTLSCSPISGHRSVSWYQQTPGQGLQFLFEYFSETQRNKGNFPGRFSGRQFSNSRSEMNVSTLELGDSALYLCASSPRTGNYGYTFGSGTRLTVV.

The gene calls are TRBV6-1 and TRBJ1-1; the D gene is possibly TRBD1 (6 bases). Germline V lookup: CDR1 MNHNS, CDR2 SASEGT. The CDR3 has 14 amino acids. Trimming cost V 7 bases and J 1 base, with 13 bases left between them. CDR3 amino acids: CASIRNRANTEAFF. CDR3 in DNA: TGTGCCAGCATTCGGAACAGGGCGAACACTGAAGCTTTCTTT.

The rearrangement joins TRBV5-4 to TRBJ2-2; 8 positions agree with TRBD2. The V and J ends lost 0 bases and 2 bases, in that order; junction bases with no gene match: 6. This CDR3 has 17 residues. Germline CDR1 is SGHNT and CDR2 is YYREEE (reference sequence). In DNA, the CDR3 is TGTGCCAGCAGCTTGGCGGGGGGGAGGGGAAACACCGGGGAGCTGTTTTTT. It specifies CASSLAGGRGNTGELFF.

The chain combines TRBV18 with TRBJ2-1; 9 nucleotides agree with TRBD1. Germline loops: CDR1 KGHSH, CDR2 LQKENI. Unmatched junction bases numbered 6, after V lost 3 bases and J lost 9 bases. The CDR3 has 14 residues. The CDR3 DNA reads as TGTGCCAGCTCACCGGGGACAGGGCCATTTGAGCAGTTCTTC. Protein: CASSPGTGPFEQFF.

The CDR3 reads CASSKGIAGKSYEQYF. CDR3 in DNA: TGTGCCAGCAGCAAAGGGATAGCGGGAAAGTCCTACGAGCAGTACTTC. V and J are TRBV21-1 and TRBJ2-7; TRBD2 is the table's D call, not checked against the DNA. TRBV21-1 is termed a pseudogene. This CDR3 is built from 16 residues.

V and J are TRBV7-8 and TRBJ2-7; D possibly corresponds to TRBD1 (6 bases). V lost 3 bases to trimming and J lost 7 bases, with 19 bases between them. Germline V lookup: CDR1 SGHVS, CDR2 FQNEAQ. There are 15 residues in the CDR3. CDR3 loop: CASSFRTRGSWEQYF. The CDR3 bases are TGTGCCAGCAGCTTCAGGACAAGGGGGTCCTGGGAGCAGTACTTC.

As for this clone: The junction departs from the called germline gene at one end, perhaps through a read error. This chain uses TRBV7-7 with TRBJ2-5; D perhaps matches TRBD2 (6 bases). The CDR3 has 13 residues. Germline CDR1 is SSHAT and CDR2 is FNYEAQ (reference sequence). This CDR3 is CASSLGGQETQYF. The CDR3 DNA sequence: TGTGCTAGCAGCTTAGGAGGGCAAGAGACCCAGTACTTC.

V usage is TRBV2 and J usage is TRBJ2-3; possibly TRBD1 for D (6 bases). This CDR3 region has 15 residues. The germline V gene encodes CDR1 SNHLY and CDR2 FYNNEI. V lost 7 bases, J lost 6 bases, and 20 bases lay in between. The CDR3 sequence is CASTLDSPSQDTQYF. CDR3 nucleotides: TGTGCCAGCACCTTGGACAGCCCCAGTCAGGATACGCAGTATTTT.

The rearrangement links TRBV9 to TRBJ2-2; 8 bases agree with TRBD1. The CDR3 has 14 amino acids. Per germline, CDR1 SGDLS and CDR2 YYNGEE. The V segment lost 5 bases and the J segment 7 bases; nucleotides outside the gene matches: 7. The CDR3 DNA reads TGTGCCAGCAGTGGACAGGGTCTGGGCGGGGAGCTGTTTTTT. It codes for CASSGQGLGGELFF.

This chain joins TRBV27 and TRBJ1-4, with 9 bases lining up with TRBD1. The germline V gene encodes CDR1 MNHEY and CDR2 SMNVEV (reference sequence). The CDR3 has 14 amino acids. V lost 3 bases, J lost 6 bases, and 2 bases stayed unmatched. The CDR3 spells CASSLTGGHEKLFF. The CDR3 DNA reads as TGTGCCAGCAGTTTGACAGGGGGTCATGAAAAACTGTTTTTT.

The CDR3 reads CASSSLAGSSYNEQFF. The CDR3 DNA reads TGTGCCAGCAGCTCACTAGCGGGGAGCTCCTACAATGAGCAGTTCTTC. The V and J genes are TRBV11-3 and TRBJ2-1, with TRBD2 matching 10 bases. This CDR3 is built from 16 residues. The V and J ends lost 4 bases and 0 bases, in that order; junction bases with no gene match: 3. Germline CDR1 reads SGHNT; CDR2 reads YENEEA.

The rearrangement joins TRBV27 to TRBJ2-2; a possible D gene is TRBD2 (7 bases). This CDR3 comprises 14 residues. The V gene's germline CDR1 is MNHEY and CDR2 SMNVEV (reference sequence). Trimming left V 8 bases short and J 3 bases short, with 13 bases between. Written as DNA, the CDR3 is TGTGCCAGCGGTAGGGGGGGCGACACCGGGGAGCTGTTTTTT. Its protein product is CASGRGGDTGELFF.

The gene calls are TRBV4-1 and TRBJ2-7; D may be TRBD2 (5 bases). The CDR3 runs to 15 residues. Trimming pared 0 bases from V and 9 bases from J, leaving 18 bases between. Germline V CDR1 and CDR2: MGHRA, YSYEKL. Here the CDR3 DNA reads TGCGCCAGCAGCCAAGACTTGGAGGACTTACGAGGGCAGTACTTC. Translation gives CASSQDLEDLRGQYF.